This TCR beta chain was identified during a study of PD-1 blockade in classical Hodgkin lymphoma. Study in general: Patients had nivolumab dosed at 3 mg/kg, delivered intravenously every 2 weeks. Notes on the study in general: Lower baseline TCR diversity was reported for newly diagnosed patients than for healthy donors.

There was relapse after autologous stem cell transplantation in every patient, and there was variation in brentuximab vedotin exposure. Each best response was a complete response, a partial response or progressive disease. Only in-frame clones appear in the TCRdb table, and some are missing; sequencing was by immunoSEQ multiplex PCR. Counted here are some 50,000 clones, approximately 73% occurring once; the ten biggest clones make up approximately 9.9%. Remarks on this clone: Antigen: not known.

The germline V gene has CDR1 MGHRA and CDR2 YSYEKL. Trimming left V 2 bases short and J 2 bases short, with 19 bases between. CDR3 size: 18 residues. The clonotype was recovered from a human donor with classical Hodgkin lymphoma. The V gene is TRBV4-1, the J gene TRBJ1-5; tentative D call: TRBD1 (6 bases). The sample in question was peripheral blood mononuclear cells (PBMCs), obtained at baseline. The CDR3 loop is CASSQTQGSPGGNQPQHF. In DNA, the CDR3 is TGCGCCAGCAGCCAAACGCAGGGGAGCCCCGGAGGCAATCAGCCCCAGCATTTT.